The rows below give T cell receptor beta chains drawn from one sample of a study of cytomegalovirus exposure and HLA in healthy donors. Some clones are missing from TCRdb's copy, which holds only in-frame ones; the method was immunoSEQ multiplex PCR. The sample holds roughly 260,000 clones, approximately 84% seen once. Sequencing was carried out using PBMCs. The receptors derive from a woman between 35 and 50 years old in good health and CMV-seropositive. Both conserved end residues are part of each CDR3. Each record gives: V gene, D gene, J gene, clone size, CDR3 protein, CDR3 DNA. D genes are given only for firm matches. The listing skips clone size in some rows; elsewhere it reads once, few, many or a size class.

v_call: TRBV6-1
d_call: -
j_call: TRBJ2-7
clone_size: -
cdr3_aa: CASIQGDSFSYEQYF
cdr3_nt: TGTGCCAGCATCCAAGGGGACTCCTTCTCCTACGAGCAGTACTTC

v_call: TRBV5-6
d_call: TRBD1
j_call: TRBJ2-3
clone_size: -
cdr3_aa: CASSLARTGGRDTQYF
cdr3_nt: TGTGCCAGCAGCTTGGCCAGGACAGGGGGGAGAGATACGCAGTATTTT

v_call: TRBV28
d_call: -
j_call: TRBJ1-6
clone_size: -
cdr3_aa: CASSREAVTPLHF
cdr3_nt: TGTGCCAGCAGCAGGGAGGCTGTAACACCCCTCCACTTT

v_call: TRBV19
d_call: TRBD1
j_call: TRBJ1-4
clone_size: few
cdr3_aa: CASSIPGTGGYEKLFF
cdr3_nt: TGTGCCAGTAGTATACCCGGGACAGGGGGTTATGAAAAACTGTTTTTT

v_call: TRBV6-1
d_call: -
j_call: TRBJ1-5
clone_size: few
cdr3_aa: CASSGGQNSNQPQHF
cdr3_nt: TGTGCCAGCAGTGGAGGACAAAATAGCAATCAGCCCCAGCATTTT

v_call: TRBV10-3
d_call: TRBD1
j_call: TRBJ1-5
clone_size: -
cdr3_aa: CAISAGQGGQPQHF
cdr3_nt: TGTGCCATCAGTGCGGGACAGGGGGGCCAGCCCCAGCATTTT

v_call: TRBV29-1
d_call: TRBD2
j_call: TRBJ2-7
clone_size: -
cdr3_aa: CSVEGRLAGPPYEQYF
cdr3_nt: TGCAGCGTTGAAGGCCGACTAGCGGGCCCTCCCTACGAGCAGTACTTC

v_call: TRBV5-6
d_call: TRBD2
j_call: TRBJ2-3
clone_size: -
cdr3_aa: CASSWRAGEGDTQYF
cdr3_nt: TGTGCCAGCAGCTGGAGAGCGGGAGAGGGTGATACGCAGTATTTT

v_call: TRBV30
d_call: TRBD1
j_call: TRBJ1-2
clone_size: -
cdr3_aa: CAWESLKQGAGGYTF
cdr3_nt: TGTGCCTGGGAATCACTTAAACAGGGGGCAGGAGGCTACACCTTC

v_call: TRBV27
d_call: -
j_call: TRBJ2-1
clone_size: -
cdr3_aa: CASSFQTSNEQFF
cdr3_nt: TGTGCCAGCAGTTTTCAGACTAGCAATGAGCAGTTCTTC

v_call: TRBV29-1
d_call: -
j_call: TRBJ1-1
clone_size: -
cdr3_aa: CSVGQRITEAFF
cdr3_nt: TGCAGCGTTGGGCAACGCATCACTGAAGCTTTCTTT

v_call: TRBV29-1
d_call: TRBD2
j_call: TRBJ2-7
clone_size: -
cdr3_aa: CSVEGLAGGVHEQYF
cdr3_nt: TGCAGCGTTGAAGGGTTGGCGGGAGGGGTCCACGAGCAGTACTTC

v_call: TRBV4-2
d_call: TRBD2
j_call: TRBJ2-1
clone_size: -
cdr3_aa: CASSPRLAGENEQFF
cdr3_nt: TGTGCCAGCAGCCCCAGACTAGCGGGGGAAAATGAGCAGTTCTTC

v_call: TRBV9
d_call: TRBD1
j_call: TRBJ2-7
clone_size: -
cdr3_aa: CASSVVGTGSEQYF
cdr3_nt: TGTGCCAGCAGCGTAGTAGGGACAGGGAGCGAGCAGTACTTC

v_call: TRBV7-3
d_call: -
j_call: TRBJ2-1
clone_size: once
cdr3_aa: CASSLSGIYNEQFF
cdr3_nt: TGTGCCAGCAGCCTGAGCGGAATCTACAATGAGCAGTTCTTC

v_call: TRBV19
d_call: -
j_call: TRBJ2-3
clone_size: few
cdr3_aa: CASSIGIAATDTQYF
cdr3_nt: TGTGCCAGTAGTATAGGAATAGCGGCCACAGATACGCAGTATTTT

v_call: TRBV19
d_call: -
j_call: TRBJ1-4
clone_size: -
cdr3_aa: CASRTRDSEKLFF
cdr3_nt: TGTGCCAGTCGTACCCGGGACTCAGAAAAACTGTTTTTT

v_call: TRBV9
d_call: TRBD2
j_call: TRBJ2-7
clone_size: -
cdr3_aa: CASSPRGETGSYEQYF
cdr3_nt: TGTGCCAGCAGCCCCCGGGGGGAGACCGGCTCCTACGAGCAGTACTTC

v_call: TRBV4-2
d_call: -
j_call: TRBJ1-4
clone_size: -
cdr3_aa: CASSQVGPGTERMFF
cdr3_nt: -

v_call: TRBV11-2
d_call: -
j_call: TRBJ1-6
clone_size: -
cdr3_aa: CASSYDGVDSPLHF
cdr3_nt: TGCGCCAGCAGTTATGACGGGGTGGATTCACCCCTCCACTTT

v_call: TRBV6-6
d_call: TRBD1
j_call: TRBJ1-5
clone_size: -
cdr3_aa: CASGPGTGVYQPQHF
cdr3_nt: TGTGCCAGCGGACCCGGGACAGGGGTTTATCAGCCTCAGCATTTT

v_call: TRBV11-3
d_call: -
j_call: TRBJ1-2
clone_size: -
cdr3_aa: CASSFGRGPYGYTF
cdr3_nt: TGTGCCAGCAGCTTCGGTAGGGGCCCCTATGGCTACACCTTC

v_call: TRBV11-2
d_call: TRBD1
j_call: TRBJ2-5
clone_size: -
cdr3_aa: CASSTGQVGEVQYF
cdr3_nt: TGTGCCAGCAGCACCGGACAGGTTGGAGAGGTCCAGTACTTC

v_call: TRBV28
d_call: TRBD2
j_call: TRBJ2-2
clone_size: few
cdr3_aa: CASSFHESGRAVFF
cdr3_nt: TGTGCCAGCAGTTTCCATGAGAGCGGGAGAGCGGTGTTTTTT

v_call: TRBV27
d_call: -
j_call: TRBJ2-1
clone_size: -
cdr3_aa: CASSLQGRLEYNEQFF
cdr3_nt: TGTGCCAGCAGTTTACAGGGCCGGCTGGAATACAATGAGCAGTTCTTC

v_call: TRBV19
d_call: TRBD1
j_call: TRBJ1-5
clone_size: -
cdr3_aa: CASSMARTGPSNQPQHF
cdr3_nt: TGTGCCAGTAGTATGGCCCGGACAGGGCCAAGCAATCAGCCCCAGCATTTT

v_call: TRBV19
d_call: -
j_call: TRBJ1-4
clone_size: -
cdr3_aa: CASSTLQGLGEKLFF
cdr3_nt: TGTGCCAGTAGTACGTTACAGGGATTAGGGGAAAAACTGTTTTTT

v_call: TRBV30
d_call: TRBD2
j_call: TRBJ2-1
clone_size: -
cdr3_aa: CAWMASGRESYNEQFF
cdr3_nt: TGTGCCTGGATGGCTAGCGGGAGGGAGTCTTACAATGAGCAGTTCTTC

v_call: TRBV7-9
d_call: -
j_call: TRBJ2-2
clone_size: -
cdr3_aa: CASSSGGELFF
cdr3_nt: TGTGCCAGCAGCTCCGGGGGGGAGCTGTTTTTT